The rows below give T cell receptor beta chains drawn from one sample of a study of blood T cell repertoires in COVID-19. Here immunoSEQ multiplex PCR was the method, and the copy in TCRdb shows in-frame clones only, minus some. The table lists over 200,000 clones, 88% of them singletons. The specimen sequenced was peripheral blood. The receptors derive from a woman aged 40 to 49 who had recovered from COVID-19. CDR3s include the opening cysteine and the closing phenylalanine or tryptophan. D genes are given only for firm matches. Part of the rows lack a size; the others show once, few, many or a class for expanded clones.

size	D	V	J	CDR3	DNA
NA	TRBD2	TRBV6-5	TRBJ2-1	CASSPGTSGTNEQFF	TGTGCCAGCAGCCCCGGGACTAGCGGCACCAATGAGCAGTTCTTC
NA	NA	TRBV30	TRBJ1-3	CAWSGGGASGNTIYF	TGTGCCTGGAGTGGCGGCGGGGCCTCTGGAAACACCATATATTTT
NA	TRBD2	TRBV4-1	TRBJ2-2	CASSRGGPSGMVGELFF	TGCGCCAGCAGCCGCGGGGGTCCTAGCGGGATGGTTGGGGAGCTGTTTTTT
NA	NA	TRBV28	TRBJ2-5	CASSLGRLETQYF	TGTGCCAGCAGCCTAGGGAGGCTGGAGACCCAGTACTTC
NA	NA	TRBV28	TRBJ2-7	CASGSGTGAGTYEQYF	TGTGCCAGCGGCTCCGGAACGGGAGCAGGAACCTACGAGCAGTACTTC
NA	NA	TRBV30	TRBJ1-3	CAWSVGGLSSGNTIYF	TGTGCCTGGAGTGTAGGGGGTTTGAGCTCTGGAAACACCATATATTTT
NA	TRBD1	TRBV30	TRBJ1-5	CAWSPVQGALLSNQPQHF	TGTGCCTGGAGCCCAGTCCAGGGGGCGCTGCTGAGCAATCAGCCCCAGCATTTT
NA	NA	TRBV7-9	TRBJ2-7	CASSLGSGIDEQYF	TGTGCCAGCAGCTTGGGGTCAGGGATCGACGAGCAGTACTTC
NA	TRBD2	TRBV6-2/TRBV6-3	TRBJ2-1	CASSRTSDSYNEQFF	TGTGCCAGCAGTCGAACTAGCGACTCCTACAATGAGCAGTTCTTC
NA	TRBD2	TRBV6-5	TRBJ2-1	CASSPGLEGKQFF	TGTGCCAGCAGTCCCGGACTAGAGGGCAAGCAGTTCTTC
NA	NA	TRBV10-3	TRBJ1-4	CAISGQRTEKLFF	TGTGCCATCAGCGGACAGAGGACTGAAAAACTGTTTTTT
NA	NA	TRBV3-1/TRBV3-2	TRBJ1-3	CASSPRTTSGNTIYF	TGTGCCAGCAGCCCACGGACAACTTCTGGAAACACCATATATTTT
NA	TRBD1	TRBV29-1	TRBJ1-1	CSGGNRGLYRTEAFF	TGCAGCGGGGGGAACAGGGGTCTGTATCGCACTGAAGCTTTCTTT
NA	TRBD2	TRBV20-1	TRBJ2-1	CSASPPPGGQFF	TGCAGTGCTAGTCCCCCCCCGGGGGGGCAGTTCTTC
NA	NA	TRBV30	TRBJ1-1	CAWSASPVGGKAFF	TGTGCCTGGAGTGCCTCACCCGTAGGGGGAAAAGCTTTCTTT
NA	NA	TRBV7-2	TRBJ1-5	CASSLDSRVVYQPQHF	TGTGCCAGCAGCTTAGACTCCAGGGTGGTGTATCAGCCCCAGCATTTT
few	NA	TRBV25-1	TRBJ2-1	CASRRGKSEQFF	TGTGCCAGCAGGCGGGGCAAATCTGAGCAGTTCTTC
few	NA	TRBV10-3	TRBJ1-2	CAISENWDTNYGYTF	TGTGCCATCAGTGAGAACTGGGACACCAACTATGGCTACACCTTC
once	NA	TRBV27	TRBJ1-3	CASSLGAGNTIYF	TGTGCCAGCAGTTTAGGGGCCGGAAACACCATATATTTT
NA	TRBD2	TRBV29-1	TRBJ2-7	CSVASGTSYEQYF	TGCAGCGTTGCTAGCGGGACCTCCTACGAGCAGTACTTC
NA	NA	TRBV28	TRBJ2-7	CASSRAQSGYEQYF	TGTGCCAGCAGTCGGGCCCAATCGGGGTACGAGCAGTACTTC
NA	NA	TRBV6-5	TRBJ1-3	CASTPGGVFGNTIYF	TGTGCCAGCACCCCCGGCGGGGTTTTTGGAAACACCATATATTTT
NA	TRBD2	TRBV29-1	TRBJ2-3	CSSGEAGGWDTQYF	TGCAGCTCTGGTGAAGCGGGAGGGTGGGATACGCAGTATTTT
NA	NA	TRBV10-2	TRBJ2-7	CASKNSSPSSYEQYF	TGCGCCAGCAAGAACAGCTCCCCGAGCTCCTACGAGCAGTACTTC
NA	NA	TRBV2	TRBJ2-5	CASSQDTQETQYF	TGTGCCAGCAGCCAGGACACGCAAGAGACCCAGTACTTC
NA	TRBD1	TRBV7-2	TRBJ2-3	CASSLLGQGYTDTQYF	TGTGCCAGCAGCTTATTGGGACAGGGGTACACAGATACGCAGTATTTT
NA	TRBD1	TRBV29-1	TRBJ1-2	CSVDQGQGYGYTF	TGCAGCGTTGACCAAGGACAGGGCTATGGCTACACCTTC
once	NA	TRBV5-5	TRBJ2-5	CASSPGVIGGETQYF	TGTGCCAGCAGCCCGGGGGTAATCGGTGGAGAGACCCAGTACTTC
NA	NA	TRBV7-8	TRBJ2-5	CASSPRGETQYF	TGTGCCAGCAGCCCTCGGGGGGAGACCCAGTACTTC
few	TRBD2	TRBV7-6	TRBJ2-1	CASSLGGGLVNEQFF	TGTGCCAGCAGCTTAGGGGGGGGATTGGTCAATGAGCAGTTCTTC
NA	TRBD1	TRBV19	TRBJ1-2	CASTNRDRASGGYTF	TGTGCCAGTACTAATAGGGACAGGGCCTCCGGGGGCTACACCTTC
few	TRBD1	TRBV10-3	TRBJ1-2	CAISGAQGDYGYTF	TGTGCCATCAGTGGGGCACAGGGGGACTATGGCTACACCTTC
NA	TRBD2	TRBV3-1/TRBV3-2	TRBJ2-3	CASSRASGRGADTQYF	TGTGCCAGCAGCCGGGCTAGCGGGAGGGGCGCAGATACGCAGTATTTT
NA	NA	TRBV10-1	TRBJ2-3	CASSEAGVTDTQYF	TGCGCCAGCAGTGAGGCCGGGGTGACAGATACGCAGTATTTT
NA	NA	TRBV21-1	TRBJ2-3	CASVMEREPADTQYF	TGTGCCAGCGTCATGGAGCGGGAGCCGGCAGATACGCAGTATTTT
NA	NA	TRBV20-1	TRBJ2-3	CSAQLDTQYF	TGCAGTGCTCAACTAGATACGCAGTATTTT
NA	NA	TRBV11-2	TRBJ2-5	CASSLGRNQETQYF	TGTGCCAGCAGCTTGGGCAGGAACCAAGAGACCCAGTACTTC
NA	TRBD2	TRBV5-1	TRBJ2-1	CASSHPEGGSGDEQFF	TGCGCCAGCAGCCACCCGGAGGGCGGGAGTGGGGATGAGCAGTTCTTC
NA	NA	TRBV12-2	TRBJ1-3	CASRPWGGPGNTIYF	TGTGCAAGTCGCCCTTGGGGGGGGCCCGGAAACACCATATATTTT
NA	TRBD2	TRBV5-1	TRBJ2-3	CASSWTGGVRSTDTQYF	TGCGCCAGCAGCTGGACGGGGGGAGTAAGAAGCACAGATACGCAGTATTTT
NA	NA	TRBV7-2	TRBJ2-3	CASSLDPGGGGDTQYF	TGTGCCAGCAGCTTAGATCCGGGCGGAGGAGGGGATACGCAGTATTTT
once	TRBD1	TRBV6-5	TRBJ2-7	CASSRSLGQGGQYF	TGTGCCAGCAGTCGTAGCCTCGGACAGGGCGGGCAGTACTTC
NA	NA	TRBV7-3	TRBJ2-2	CASSPETVPRNTGELFF	TGTGCCAGCAGCCCCGAGACAGTCCCTCGAAACACCGGGGAGCTGTTTTTT
NA	NA	TRBV9	TRBJ2-1	CASSVEVRSPYNEQFF	TGTGCCAGCAGCGTAGAGGTCCGGAGTCCCTACAATGAGCAGTTCTTC
NA	TRBD1	TRBV5-1	TRBJ2-5	CASSPRQGLETQYF	TGCGCCAGCAGCCCACGACAGGGGCTCGAGACCCAGTACTTC
NA	NA	TRBV11-3	TRBJ2-6	CASSVQLSGANVLTF	TGTGCCAGCAGCGTACAGCTCTCTGGGGCCAACGTCCTGACTTTC